This T cell receptor beta chain comes out of a study of technical replicates of blood from a handful of donors. Method: immunoSEQ multiplex PCR; TCRdb's copy keeps in-frame clones and lacks some. The data contain roughly 80,000 clones, 89% of them singletons. Sample: T cells isolated from PBMCs. The origin of this receptor is a human donor in good health.

This CDR3 reads CASTNQGARTEAFF. The CDR3 DNA reads TGTGCCAGCACAAACCAGGGGGCGAGGACTGAAGCTTTCTTT. This chain uses TRBV7-9 with TRBJ1-1; 8 bases fit TRBD1. V shed 7 bases and J 5 bases; nucleotides not matched to a gene: 9. This CDR3 has 14 residues. Germline V gene lookup returns CDR1 SEHNR and CDR2 FQNEAQ (reference sequence).